This is a list of T cell receptor beta chains from one sample in a study of T cells in Graves' hyperthyroidism and ophthalmopathy. TCRdb ran MiXCR on the multiplex PCR reads and lists one entry per CDR3 protein. The table shows 480,000 or so distinct CDR3 sequences, with around 43% occurring only once. The sequencing sample was made of peripheral blood or thyroid tissue (not recorded which). The receptors here all came from an adult woman with Graves' disease, either hyperthyroidism or ophthalmopathy (not recorded which). CDR3s include the opening cysteine and the closing phenylalanine or tryptophan. A D gene is named only where the DNA matches it firmly. Size tells how often a clone was seen (once, few, many) or the class of an expanded clone, and some rows leave it out.

>NA|TRBV20-1|TRBJ2-7|TRBD2
TGCAGTACTAGAGGTAGCGGGAGGGCCCTTTACGAGCAGTACTTC
CSTRGSGRALYEQYF
>NA|TRBV7-2|TRBJ1-4|NA
TGCGCCAGCAGCCCTCAATCCGGGAGGCTGGGGGAAAAACTGTTTTTT
CASSPQSGRLGEKLFF
>few|TRBV7-2|TRBJ2-1|TRBD2
TGTGCCAGCAGCTTAGCAGACAATCTAGCGGCCCGAAGGTTC
CASSLADNLAARRF
>few|TRBV9|TRBJ1-3|NA
TGTGCCAGCAGCGAGGACTGGATTTCGAGCTCTGGAAACACCATATATTTT
CASSEDWISSSGNTIYF
>few|TRBV10-3|TRBJ2-6|TRBD1
TGTGCCATCAGTCAGGGACAGGGTAGGCGTGGGGCCAACGTCCTGACTTTC
CAISQGQGRRGANVLTF
>NA|TRBV20-1|TRBJ1-5|NA
TGCAGTGCTAAACGGGGTCATCAGGACGAGCATTTT
CSAKRGHQDEHF
>many|TRBV3-1|TRBJ1-1|NA
TGTGCCAGCAGCCAAGAGGAGCGGAACACTGAAGCTTTCTTT
CASSQEERNTEAFF
>few|TRBV7-9|TRBJ1-3|NA
TGTGCCAGCAGCCCCCCTTCGGGTTCTTGGAGCTCTGGAAACACCATATATTTT
CASSPPSGSWSSGNTIYF
>NA|TRBV19|TRBJ1-6|NA
TGTGCCAGTTCTGGGGGGCAGAATTCACCCCTCCACTTT
CASSGGQNSPLHF
>many|TRBV10-3|TRBJ2-5|NA
TGTGCCATCAGTGCAGGGGGGAGAGAGACCCAGTACTTC
CAISAGGRETQYF
>NA|TRBV6-1|TRBJ2-7|NA
TGTGCCAGCAGCTTGGGCGGGCCGAAGTACGAGCAGTACTTC
CASSLGGPKYEQYF
>many|TRBV29-1|TRBJ2-2|TRBD2
TGCAGCGTTGATGCTAGCGGGATCAACACCGGGGAGCTGTTTTTT
CSVDASGINTGELFF
>NA|TRBV7-8|TRBJ1-5|NA
TGTGCCAGCAGCTTAGCTAGTCCGGAGACCCAGCATTTT
CASSLASPETQHF
>few|TRBV6-5|TRBJ1-5|TRBD1
TGTGCCAGCAGTTCTAGTTGGACAGGGAGCAATCAGCCCCAGCATTTT
CASSSSWTGSNQPQHF
>NA|TRBV12-3/TRBV12-4|TRBJ1-1|TRBD1
TGTGCCAGCAGTTTTGGGGAGGGGGCAGAAGCTTTCTTT
CASSFGEGAEAFF
>NA|TRBV14|TRBJ2-7|TRBD2
TGTGCCAGCAGCCAATCGGGACTAGCGGGAGGGGAAGAGCAGTACTTC
CASSQSGLAGGEEQYF
>few|TRBV29-1|TRBJ1-1|NA
TGCAGCGTTCCCGGAGGGACTGAAGCTTTCTTT
CSVPGGTEAFF
>once|TRBV29-1|TRBJ1-2|NA
TGCAGCGACGGACTAGCGGGAGGCCCTGGCACCGGGGACGATGGCTACACCTTC
CSDGLAGGPGTGDDGYTF
>once|TRBV10-3|TRBJ2-5|NA
TGTGCCACCAGTGATTCTCCCAAAGAGACCCAGTACTTC
CATSDSPKETQYF
>NA|TRBV6-5|TRBJ1-2|TRBD1
TGTGCCAGCAGTTACTCGCCTAACAGGGGTTCGCGGGATGGCTACACCTTC
CASSYSPNRGSRDGYTF
>NA|TRBV29-1|TRBJ2-7|NA
TGCAGCGTTGAAGGCGGAATAGCCTACGAGCAGTACTTC
CSVEGGIAYEQYF
>NA|TRBV5-4|TRBJ2-7|TRBD2
TGTGCCAGCAGCTTGGGGGGGGGGTCGGGAGAGCAGTACTTC
CASSLGGGSGEQYF
>NA|TRBV7-7|TRBJ1-5|TRBD1
TGTGCTAGCAGCTGGGACAGGGAGGGACCCCAGCATTTT
CASSWDREGPQHF
>many|TRBV7-9|TRBJ1-2|TRBD1
TGTGCCAGCAGCTTAGGAGGACAGGGACGTAAGGGCTACACCTTC
CASSLGGQGRKGYTF
>few|TRBV15|TRBJ1-2|NA
TGTGCCACCAGCAGTGGAGGGGGGTTCTATGGCTACACCTTC
CATSSGGGFYGYTF
>once|TRBV7-3|TRBJ2-2|TRBD2
TGTGCCAGCAGCCCAGGGTGGGACTATGGCTACACCGGGGAGCTGTTTTTT
CASSPGWDYGYTGELFF
>NA|TRBV27|TRBJ2-7|TRBD2
TGTGCCAGCAGGGGCCCGACTAGCGGAGCCTCCTACGAGCAGTACTTC
CASRGPTSGASYEQYF
>NA|TRBV6-6|TRBJ1-3|NA
TGTGCCAGCAGCGGGGACATAAACACCATATATTTT
CASSGDINTIYF
>many|TRBV4-1|TRBJ2-5|TRBD2
TGCGCCAGCAGCCAAGAGCTGCTAGCGGGGCGGGGGACCCAGTACTTC
CASSQELLAGRGTQYF
>few|TRBV15|TRBJ2-5|NA
TGTGCCACCAGCAGAGATAGCTTCGGGCAAGAGACCCAGTACTTC
CATSRDSFGQETQYF
>many|TRBV20-1|TRBJ2-7|TRBD2
TGCAGTGCTGACGCTAGCGGGAGTCTAGTGGGGTACGAGCAGTACTTC
CSADASGSLVGYEQYF
>NA|TRBV7-2|TRBJ1-3|NA
TGTGCCAGCAGCTTACCGGGGGCCTATGGCTACACCATATATTTT
CASSLPGAYGYTIYF
>many|TRBV20-1|TRBJ2-7|NA
TGCAGTGCTACCCTACACGAGCAGTACTTC
CSATLHEQYF
>NA|TRBV7-9|TRBJ1-1|NA
TGTGCCAGCAGCTTAGGAAGACGGGCGGCTTTCTTT
CASSLGRRAAFF
>NA|TRBV15|TRBJ2-6|NA
TGTGCCACCAGCAGAGATTTCGGGCTTGGGGCCAACGTCCTGACTTTC
CATSRDFGLGANVLTF
>few|TRBV14|TRBJ2-6|NA
TGTGCCAGCAGGCCCTCCGGACTGAGCTCTGGGGCCAACGTCCTGACTTTC
CASRPSGLSSGANVLTF
>NA|TRBV15|TRBJ2-7|TRBD2
TGTGCCACCAGCAGAGCGTTAGGGACTAGCGGGAAGTACTTC
CATSRALGTSGKYF
>many|TRBV19|TRBJ1-5|TRBD1
TGTGCCAGTAGTACCTACGGACAGGGTAATCAGCCCCAGCATTTT
CASSTYGQGNQPQHF
>NA|TRBV7-9|TRBJ1-5|TRBD1
TGTGCCAGCAGCGTCAACCGGGACAGGAACTACGAGCATTTT
CASSVNRDRNYEHF
>NA|TRBV2|TRBJ1-6|NA
TGTGCCAGCAGTGAGAACGGGGGCGGAGGATCACCCCTCCACTTT
CASSENGGGGSPLHF
>few|TRBV15|TRBJ2-5|NA
TGTGCCACCAGAGAGGGATCCCGCCAAGAGACCCAGTACTTC
CATREGSRQETQYF
>many|TRBV11-2|TRBJ2-6|TRBD1
TGTGCCAGCAGCACAACGGGACAGGGGAGGGTCCTGACTTTC
CASSTTGQGRVLTF